This T cell receptor (beta chain) was sequenced for a study of blood T cell repertoires in COVID-19. Study-level information: Italy, Spain and the United States were the sources of the convalescent and acute COVID-19 samples. PBMCs, B-cell-depleted T cells, or T cells provided the cDNA or gDNA that made up the material.

In the original workflow: Reference gene primer amplification gave estimated nucleated cell counts. Method: immunoSEQ multiplex PCR; TCRdb's copy keeps in-frame clones and lacks some. From that table come the V and J calls and clone size; the DNA was used to work out D and trimming. The table has a few hundred thousand clones, approximately 89% seen once. This clonotype was obtained from a woman aged 25 to 45 who had recovered from COVID-19. Sample: peripheral blood.

CDR3 sequence (DNA): TGTGCCAGCAGCCGTATAGACAGGGGCAGCTACGAGCAGTACTTC. The encoded protein is CASSRIDRGSYEQYF. J is TRBJ2-7 and V is TRBV7-8; TRBD1 matches at 8 bases. Germline V gene data show CDR1 as SGHVS and CDR2 as FQNEAQ. This CDR3 contains 15 residues. With V trimmed by 5 bases and J by 3 bases, 9 bases remained unmatched.